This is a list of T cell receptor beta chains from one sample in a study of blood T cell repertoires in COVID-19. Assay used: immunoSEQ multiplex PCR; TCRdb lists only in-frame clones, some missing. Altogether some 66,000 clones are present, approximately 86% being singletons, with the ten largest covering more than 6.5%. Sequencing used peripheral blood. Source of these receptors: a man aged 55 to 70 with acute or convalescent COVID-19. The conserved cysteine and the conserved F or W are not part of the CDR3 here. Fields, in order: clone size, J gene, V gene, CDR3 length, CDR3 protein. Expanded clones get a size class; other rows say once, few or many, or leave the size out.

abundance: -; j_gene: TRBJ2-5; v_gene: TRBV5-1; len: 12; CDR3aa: ASSLGGSQETQY
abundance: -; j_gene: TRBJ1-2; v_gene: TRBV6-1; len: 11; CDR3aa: ASSESRGIGYT
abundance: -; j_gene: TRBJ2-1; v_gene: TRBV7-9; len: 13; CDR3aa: ASSFSWTSGGTEF
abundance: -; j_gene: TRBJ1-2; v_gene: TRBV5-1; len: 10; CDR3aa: ASRGDIDGYT
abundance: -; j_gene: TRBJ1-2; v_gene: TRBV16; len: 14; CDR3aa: ASSPLLGEEDYGYT
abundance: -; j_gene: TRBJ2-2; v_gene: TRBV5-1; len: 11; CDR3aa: ASSLEGAGELF
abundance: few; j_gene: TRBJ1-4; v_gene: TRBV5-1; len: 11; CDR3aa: ASSSGDSEKLF
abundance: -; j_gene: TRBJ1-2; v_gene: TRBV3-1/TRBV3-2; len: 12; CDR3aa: ASSHLRTGGGYT
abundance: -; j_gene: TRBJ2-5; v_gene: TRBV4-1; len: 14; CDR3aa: ASSQPSGGARETQY
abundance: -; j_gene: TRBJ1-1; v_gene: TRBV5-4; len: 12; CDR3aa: ASSLGGSNTEAF
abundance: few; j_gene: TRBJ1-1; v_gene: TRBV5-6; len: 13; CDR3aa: ASSLFGGAGTEAF
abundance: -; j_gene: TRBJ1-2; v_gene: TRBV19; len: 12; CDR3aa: ASSNGGSEYGYT
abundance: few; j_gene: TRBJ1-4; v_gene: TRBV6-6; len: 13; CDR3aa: ASSSRGHGNEKLF
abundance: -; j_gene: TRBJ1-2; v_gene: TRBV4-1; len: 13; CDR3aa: ASSQEGGLDYGYT
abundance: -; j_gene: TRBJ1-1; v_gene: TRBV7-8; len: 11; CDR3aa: ASSFAGGTEAF
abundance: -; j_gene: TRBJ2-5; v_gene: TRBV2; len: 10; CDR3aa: ASRGGGTAQY
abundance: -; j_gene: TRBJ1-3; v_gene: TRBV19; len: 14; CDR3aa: ASSSRDRYSGNTIY
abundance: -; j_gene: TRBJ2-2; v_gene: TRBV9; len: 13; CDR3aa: ASSVVPGNTGELF
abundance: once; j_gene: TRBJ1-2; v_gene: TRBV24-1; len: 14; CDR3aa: ATSDTRTGVNYGYT
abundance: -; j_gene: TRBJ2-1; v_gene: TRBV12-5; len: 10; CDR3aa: ASGQTEGEQF
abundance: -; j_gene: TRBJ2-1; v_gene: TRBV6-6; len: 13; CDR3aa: ASRGLAGGQGEQF
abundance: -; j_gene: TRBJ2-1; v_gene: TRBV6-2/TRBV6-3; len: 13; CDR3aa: ASSRQGQGGLEQF
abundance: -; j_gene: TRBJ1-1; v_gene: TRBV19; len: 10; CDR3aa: ASDRAGTEAF
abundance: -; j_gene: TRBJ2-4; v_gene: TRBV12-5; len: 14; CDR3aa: ASGGADRVRKNIQY
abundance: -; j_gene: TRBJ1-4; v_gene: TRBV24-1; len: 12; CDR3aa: ATRGQGADEKLF
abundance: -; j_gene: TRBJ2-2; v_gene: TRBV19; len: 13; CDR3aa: ASSIDARNTGELF
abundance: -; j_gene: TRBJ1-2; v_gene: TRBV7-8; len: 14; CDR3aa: ASSFTETDQNYGYT
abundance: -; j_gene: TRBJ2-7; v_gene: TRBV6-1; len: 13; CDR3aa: ASSEQGQGYYEQY
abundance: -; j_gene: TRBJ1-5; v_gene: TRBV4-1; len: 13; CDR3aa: ASSQASRGNQPQH
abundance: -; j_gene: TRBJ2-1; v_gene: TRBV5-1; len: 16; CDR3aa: ASSWTSGGTNFYNEQF
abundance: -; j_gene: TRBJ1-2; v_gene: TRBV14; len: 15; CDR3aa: ASSSGQAYSLVNTYT
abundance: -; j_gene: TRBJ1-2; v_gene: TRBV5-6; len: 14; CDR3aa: ASSHRDGGFGYGYT
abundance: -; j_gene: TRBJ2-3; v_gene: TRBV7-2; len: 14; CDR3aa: ASSLLAGGGTDTQY
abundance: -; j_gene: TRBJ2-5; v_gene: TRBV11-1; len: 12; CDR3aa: ASSPAGGAKTQY
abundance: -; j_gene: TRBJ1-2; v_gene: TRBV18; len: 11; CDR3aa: ASARGQDYGYT
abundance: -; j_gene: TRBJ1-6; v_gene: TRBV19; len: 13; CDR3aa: ASSMRDGYNSPLH
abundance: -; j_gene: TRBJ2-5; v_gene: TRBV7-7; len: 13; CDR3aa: ASSLVGGPQETQY
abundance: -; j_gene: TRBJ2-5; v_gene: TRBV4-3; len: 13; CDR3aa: ASSQNQGGTKTQY
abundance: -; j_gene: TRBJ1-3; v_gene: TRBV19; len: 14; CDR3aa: ASSILAGSSGNTIY
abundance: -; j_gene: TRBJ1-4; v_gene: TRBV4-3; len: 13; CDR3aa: ASSQDGGKGEKLF
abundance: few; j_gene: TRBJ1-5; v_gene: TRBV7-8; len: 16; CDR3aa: ASSSRPAVINGNQPQH
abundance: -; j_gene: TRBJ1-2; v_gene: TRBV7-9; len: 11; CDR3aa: ASSQNINYGYT
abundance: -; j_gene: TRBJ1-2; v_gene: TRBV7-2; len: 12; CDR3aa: ASSPMTGGYGYT
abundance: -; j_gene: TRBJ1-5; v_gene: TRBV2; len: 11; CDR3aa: ASTGGANQPQH
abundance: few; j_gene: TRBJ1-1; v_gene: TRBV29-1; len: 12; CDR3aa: SVSPGQVRVEAF
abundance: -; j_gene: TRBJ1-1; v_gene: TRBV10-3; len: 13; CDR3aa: AISESGQGWAEAF
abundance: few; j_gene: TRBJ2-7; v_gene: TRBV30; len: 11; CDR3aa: AWSGHFTYEQY
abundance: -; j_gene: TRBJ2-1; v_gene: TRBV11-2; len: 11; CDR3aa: ASSLDFRGEQF
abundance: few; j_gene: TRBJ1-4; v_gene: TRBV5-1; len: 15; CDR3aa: ASSLGNRERPNEKLF
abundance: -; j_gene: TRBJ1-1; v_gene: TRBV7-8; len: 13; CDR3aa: ASSPRQGMNTEAF
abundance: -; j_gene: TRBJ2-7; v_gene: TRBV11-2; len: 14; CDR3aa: ASSFPPGRKSYEQY
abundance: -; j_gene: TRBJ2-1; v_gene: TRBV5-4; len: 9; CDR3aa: AIIGGNEQF
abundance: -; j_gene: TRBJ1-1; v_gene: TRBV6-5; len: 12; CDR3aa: ASSPRDSNTEAF
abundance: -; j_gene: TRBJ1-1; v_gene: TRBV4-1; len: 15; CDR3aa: ASSHKPGTGLRAEAF
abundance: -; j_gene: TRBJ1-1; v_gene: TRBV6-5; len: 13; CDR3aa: ASSRARQGATEAF
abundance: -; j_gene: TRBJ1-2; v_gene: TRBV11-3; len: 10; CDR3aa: ASSLVEYGYT
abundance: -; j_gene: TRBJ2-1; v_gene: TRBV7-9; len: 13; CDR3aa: ASSLNRVTYNEQF